The TCR beta chain under discussion was sequenced for a study of T cell changes during pregnancy in multiple sclerosis. Trimming left V 0 bases short and J 5 bases short, with 14 bases between. The CDR3 is 16 amino acids. CDR1 MNHNY and CDR2 SVGAGI come from the germline V gene (reference sequence). The repertoire was sequenced with immunoSEQ multiplex PCR; TCRdb's copy has only in-frame clones and lacks some. This sample has tens of thousands of clones; 92% occur once, and the top ten carry about 2.9%. The input for sequencing was peripheral blood, taken in the second trimester of pregnancy. The V gene is TRBV6-6, the J gene TRBJ2-1; weak D call: TRBD1 (5 bases). The clonotype originates from a female donor in good health, enrolled as a control in a pregnancy study. CDR3 nucleotide sequence: TGTGCCAGCAGTTACTCGATAGGGGCTGGTAACAATGAGCAGTTCTTC. Residues: CASSYSIGAGNNEQFF.